One sample yielded the 8 T cell receptor beta chains listed below, sequenced in a study of T cell changes during pregnancy in multiple sclerosis. Assay used: immunoSEQ multiplex PCR; TCRdb lists only in-frame clones, some missing. The data show under 55,000 clones, roughly 93% seen once. Source material: PBMCs (not recorded whether the cells were cultured). The source is a female donor with multiple sclerosis, enrolled in a pregnancy study.

The V gene is TRBV5-1, the J gene TRBJ2-3; TRBD1 or TRBD2 may be the D gene (5 bases each). Germline V lookup: CDR1 SGHRS, CDR2 YFSETQ. V was shortened by 4 bases and J by 6 bases, with 18 bases between the two germline ends. This CDR3 is 15 amino acids long. In nucleotides, the CDR3 is TGCGCCAGCAGCCCCGGGACCGGGGTGGCTGATACGCAGTATTTT. This encodes CASSPGTGVADTQYF.

The chain is built from TRBV9 and TRBJ1-4; D is unclear. Germline V gene sequence: CDR1 SGDLS, CDR2 YYNGEE. V lost 1 base and J 5 bases, leaving 12 bases between the germline ends. There are 15 residues in the CDR3. The CDR3 DNA is TGTGCCAGCAGCGTATTGGGCCGGCCGAATGAAAAACTGTTTTTT. It specifies CASSVLGRPNEKLFF.

In DNA form, the CDR3 reads TGTGCCAGCAGTGAAGGTTCCCAGGGCTCCTACGAGCAGTACTTC. Translating gives CASSEGSQGSYEQYF. This chain connects TRBV6-1 to TRBJ2-7, with a tentative D call TRBD1 (5 bases). With 1 base removed from V and 0 bases from J, the gap between germline ends came to 10 bases. The CDR3 is 15 amino acids. The germline CDR1 and CDR2 sequences are MNHNS and SASEGT.

The chain links TRBV2 to TRBJ2-4; D might be TRBD2 (6 bases). The germline V gene has CDR1 SNHLY and CDR2 FYNNEI. Trimming took off 10 bases at V and 8 bases at J, with 18 bases between the two ends. This CDR3 spans 13 amino acids. In DNA, the CDR3 is TGTGCCACTACCTGGGGGGTCCAAGACATTCAGTACTTC. Protein product: CATTWGVQDIQYF.

The chain joins TRBV27 to TRBJ1-1; no firm D call. This CDR3 has 13 residues. The V gene's germline CDR1 is MNHEY and CDR2 SMNVEV (reference sequence). The V and J ends lost 2 bases and 1 base respectively, with 5 bases between them. The CDR3 protein is CASSLVRNTEAFF. The CDR3 nucleotides are TGTGCCAGCAGTTTAGTGAGGAACACTGAAGCTTTCTTT.

This clone was counted once. This rearrangement joins TRBV28 to TRBJ2-7; D is ambiguous. This CDR3 spans 11 amino acids. Germline CDR1 is MDHEN and CDR2 is SYDVKM. V lost 5 bases, J lost 3 bases, and 5 bases lay in between. CDR3 DNA sequence: TGTGCCAGCAGTCATGACTACGAGCAGTACTTC. Protein: CASSHDYEQYF.

J is TRBJ1-5 and V is TRBV7-9; 8 bases are a match to TRBD1. Germline loops: CDR1 SEHNR, CDR2 FQNEAQ (reference sequence). The CDR3 covers 14 residues. Unmatched junction bases numbered 5, after V lost 6 bases and J lost 4 bases. This CDR3 reads CASSLTGDNQPQHF. CDR3 DNA sequence: TGTGCCAGCAGTTTGACAGGGGATAATCAGCCCCAGCATTTT.

The chain carries TRBV5-1 and TRBJ2-1; TRBD2 matches at 9 bases. There are 17 residues in the CDR3. The J segment lost 3 bases and the V segment lost 2 bases, leaving 9 bases of the junction unmatched. Germline assignment: CDR1 SGHRS and CDR2 YFSETQ. The CDR3 loop is CASSFLGVAGVYNEQFF. CDR3 in DNA: TGCGCCAGCAGCTTTCTTGGGGTAGCGGGAGTCTACAATGAGCAGTTCTTC.